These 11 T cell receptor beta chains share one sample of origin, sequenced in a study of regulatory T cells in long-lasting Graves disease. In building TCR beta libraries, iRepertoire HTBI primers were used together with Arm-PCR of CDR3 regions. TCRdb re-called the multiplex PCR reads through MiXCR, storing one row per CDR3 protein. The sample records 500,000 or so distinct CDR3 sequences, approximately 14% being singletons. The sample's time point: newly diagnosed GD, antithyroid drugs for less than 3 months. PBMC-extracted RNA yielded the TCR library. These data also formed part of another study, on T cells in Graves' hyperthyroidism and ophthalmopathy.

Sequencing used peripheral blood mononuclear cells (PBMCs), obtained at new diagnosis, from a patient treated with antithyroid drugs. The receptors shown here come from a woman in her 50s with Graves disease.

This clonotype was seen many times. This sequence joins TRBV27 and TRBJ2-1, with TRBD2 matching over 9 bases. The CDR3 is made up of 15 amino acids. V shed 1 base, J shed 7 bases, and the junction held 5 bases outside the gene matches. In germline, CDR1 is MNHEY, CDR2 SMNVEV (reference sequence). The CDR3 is CASSLLGTSRNEQFF. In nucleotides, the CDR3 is TGTGCCAGCAGTTTATTGGGGACTAGCCGAAATGAGCAGTTCTTC.

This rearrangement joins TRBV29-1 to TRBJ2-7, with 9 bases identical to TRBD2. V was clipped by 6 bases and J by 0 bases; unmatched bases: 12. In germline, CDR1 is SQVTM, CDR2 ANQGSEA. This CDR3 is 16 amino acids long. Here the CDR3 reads CSVERRLAASSYEQYF. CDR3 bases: TGCAGCGTCGAACGCCGACTAGCGGCCAGCTCCTACGAGCAGTACTTC.

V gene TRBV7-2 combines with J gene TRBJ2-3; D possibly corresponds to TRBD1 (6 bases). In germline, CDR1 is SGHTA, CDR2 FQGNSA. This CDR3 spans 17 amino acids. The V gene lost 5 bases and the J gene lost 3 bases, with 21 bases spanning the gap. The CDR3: CASSQDPVQGPTDTQYF. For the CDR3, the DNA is TGTGCCAGCAGCCAAGATCCGGTGCAGGGGCCTACAGATACGCAGTATTTT.

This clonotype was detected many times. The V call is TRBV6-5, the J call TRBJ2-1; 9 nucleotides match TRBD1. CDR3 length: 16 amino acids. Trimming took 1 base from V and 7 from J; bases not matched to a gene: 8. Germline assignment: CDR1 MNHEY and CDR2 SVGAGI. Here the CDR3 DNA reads TGTGCCAGCAGTTACTTATCCGGGACAGGGCGGAATGAGCAGTTCTTC. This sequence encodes CASSYLSGTGRNEQFF.

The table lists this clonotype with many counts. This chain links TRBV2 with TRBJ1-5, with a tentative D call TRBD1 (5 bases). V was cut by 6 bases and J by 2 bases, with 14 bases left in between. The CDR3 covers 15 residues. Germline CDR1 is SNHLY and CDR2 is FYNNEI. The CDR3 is CASRRGGEGNQPQHF. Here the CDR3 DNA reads TGTGCCAGCAGGAGGGGAGGGGAAGGCAATCAGCCCCAGCATTTT. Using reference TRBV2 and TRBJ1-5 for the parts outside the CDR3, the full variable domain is EPEVTQTPSHQVTQMGQEVILRCVPISNHLYFYWYRQILGQKVEFLVSFYNNEISEKSEIFDDQFSVERPDGSNFTLKIRSTKLEDSAMYFCASRRGGEGNQPQHFGDGTRLSIL.

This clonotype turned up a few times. For the CDR3, the DNA is TGTGCCAGCAGTTACACAGGGTCGTCTGGCTACACCTTC. It encodes CASSYTGSSGYTF. The J gene is TRBJ1-2, the V gene TRBV6-5, with a possible D match to TRBD1 (6 bases). The CDR3 sequence is 13 residues long. V dropped 2 bases and J dropped 7 bases, with 11 bases sitting between them. Germline loops: CDR1 MNHEY, CDR2 SVGAGI.

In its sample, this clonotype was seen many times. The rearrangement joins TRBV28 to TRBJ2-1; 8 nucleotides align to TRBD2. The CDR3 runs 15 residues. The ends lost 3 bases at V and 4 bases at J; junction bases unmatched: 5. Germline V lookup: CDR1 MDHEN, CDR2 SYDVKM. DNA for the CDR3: TGTGCCAGCAGTTTTTCAGTAGCGGGATACAATGAGCAGTTCTTC. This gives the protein CASSFSVAGYNEQFF.

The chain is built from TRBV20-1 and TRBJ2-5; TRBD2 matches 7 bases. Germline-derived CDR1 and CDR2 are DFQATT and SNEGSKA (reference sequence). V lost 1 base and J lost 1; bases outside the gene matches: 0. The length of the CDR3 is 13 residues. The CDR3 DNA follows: TGCAGTGCTAGAGCTAGCGGCCAAGAGACCCAGTACTTC. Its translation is CSARASGQETQYF.

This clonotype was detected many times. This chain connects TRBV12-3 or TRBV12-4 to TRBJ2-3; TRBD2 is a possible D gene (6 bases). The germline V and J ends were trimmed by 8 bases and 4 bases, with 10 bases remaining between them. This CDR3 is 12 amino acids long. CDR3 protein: CASGGTSDTQYF. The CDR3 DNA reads TGTGCCAGCGGAGGGACGTCAGATACGCAGTATTTT.

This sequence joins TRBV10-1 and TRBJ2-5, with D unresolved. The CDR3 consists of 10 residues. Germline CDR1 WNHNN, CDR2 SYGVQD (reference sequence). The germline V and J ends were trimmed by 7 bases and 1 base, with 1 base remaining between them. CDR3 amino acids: CASTQETQYF. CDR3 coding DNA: TGCGCCAGCACCCAAGAGACCCAGTACTTC.

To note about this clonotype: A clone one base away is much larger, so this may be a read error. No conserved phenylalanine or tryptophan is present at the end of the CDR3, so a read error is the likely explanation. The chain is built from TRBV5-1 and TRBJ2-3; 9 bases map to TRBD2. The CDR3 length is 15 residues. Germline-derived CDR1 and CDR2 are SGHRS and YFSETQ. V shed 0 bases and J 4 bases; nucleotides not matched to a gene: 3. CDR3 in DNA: TGCGCCAGCAGCTTGGCTAGCGGGATGGCAGATACGCAGTATTTG. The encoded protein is CASSLASGMADTQYL.